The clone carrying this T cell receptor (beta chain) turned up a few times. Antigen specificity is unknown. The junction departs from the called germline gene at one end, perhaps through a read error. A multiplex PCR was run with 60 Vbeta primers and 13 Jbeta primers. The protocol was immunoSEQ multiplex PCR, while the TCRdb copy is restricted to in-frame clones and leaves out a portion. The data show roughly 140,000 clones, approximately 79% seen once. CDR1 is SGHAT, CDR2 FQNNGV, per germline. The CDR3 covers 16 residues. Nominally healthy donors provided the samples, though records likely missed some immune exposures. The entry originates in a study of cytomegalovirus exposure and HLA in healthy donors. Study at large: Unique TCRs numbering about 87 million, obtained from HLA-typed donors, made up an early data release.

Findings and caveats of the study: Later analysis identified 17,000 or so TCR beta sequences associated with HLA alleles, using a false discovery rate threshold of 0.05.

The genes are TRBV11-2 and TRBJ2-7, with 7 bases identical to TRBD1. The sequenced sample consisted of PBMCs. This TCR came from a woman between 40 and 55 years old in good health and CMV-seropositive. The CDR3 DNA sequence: TGTGCCAGCAGCTTAGCGTCGACAGGGACCAGCCCCCCCCGGGACTTC. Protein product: CASSLASTGTSPPRDF.